These 23 T cell receptor beta chains share one sample of origin, sequenced in a study of T cells in localized non-small cell lung cancer (dated by TCRdb to 2020 to 2021). Library preparation was by the immunoSEQ multiplex PCR assay. TCRdb re-hosts the immuneACCESS table, in-frame sequences only. Its copies lack some clones; in the studies checked, an unresolved V gene accounts for under half of them, and the cause for the rest is not known. In all, the sample holds 45,000 to 70,000 clones, and 86% of those were seen once. The ten largest account for less than 6% of the sample. Sequencing used peripheral blood, obtained before any cancer treatment. These receptors all come from a woman aged 35 to 75 with stage I lung adenocarcinoma.

The chain employs TRBV6-1 and TRBJ1-1, with 7 positions matching TRBD1. Germline loops: CDR1 MNHNS, CDR2 SASEGT. The CDR3 sequence is 13 residues long. V trimming: 8 bases; J trimming: 7 bases; junction bases outside the gene matches: 10. CDR3 loop: CASADRLGGEAFF. CDR3 nucleotide sequence: TGTGCCAGCGCGGACAGGCTGGGAGGTGAAGCTTTCTTT.

This chain links TRBV19 with TRBJ1-5, with TRBD1 identical over 10 bases. Germline loops: CDR1 LNHDA, CDR2 SQIVND (reference sequence). The CDR3 extends over 15 amino acids. The V segment lost 9 bases and the J segment 0 bases; nucleotides outside the gene matches: 5. Here the CDR3 reads CASRTGGNSNQPQHF. In DNA form, the CDR3 reads TGTGCCAGCAGGACAGGGGGTAATAGCAATCAGCCCCAGCATTTT.

The chain joins TRBV6-1 to TRBJ2-4, with TRBD1 matching 7 bases. V lost 1 base to trimming and J lost 0 bases; unmatched junction nucleotides: 6. The CDR3 has 17 amino acids. From germline, CDR1 is MNHNS and CDR2 SASEGT. The CDR3 region is CASSEDAGGIAKNIQYF. The CDR3 coding sequence is TGTGCCAGCAGTGAAGATGCAGGGGGAATAGCCAAAAACATTCAGTACTTC.

The V and J genes are TRBV19 and TRBJ2-2; D may match TRBD1 or TRBD2 (6 bases each). This CDR3 has 17 amino acids. Trimming pared 4 bases from V and 6 bases from J, leaving 21 bases between. Germline V gene sequence: CDR1 LNHDA, CDR2 SQIVND (reference sequence). This CDR3 reads CASSRLNPGGMAGELFF. The CDR3 bases are TGTGCCAGTAGTAGGCTAAACCCCGGGGGCATGGCCGGGGAGCTGTTTTTT. The full variable domain, with the rest looked up from reference TRBV19 and TRBJ2-2, is DGGITQSPKYLFRKEGQNVTLSCEQNLNHDAMYWYRQDPGQGLRLIYYSQIVNDFQKGDIAEGYSVSREKKESFPLTVTSAQKNPTAFYLCASSRLNPGGMAGELFFGEGSRLTVL.

This clone was recorded only once. The gene calls are TRBV2 and TRBJ1-3, with TRBD1 identical over 9 bases. This CDR3 spans 15 amino acids. The J segment lost 4 bases and the V segment lost 4 bases, leaving 5 bases of the junction unmatched. The germline gives CDR1 SNHLY, CDR2 FYNNEI. CDR3 region: CASSVPGTGGNTIYF. Here the CDR3 DNA reads TGTGCCAGCAGTGTTCCCGGGACAGGGGGAAACACCATATATTTT. The full variable domain, its missing parts supplied by reference TRBV2 and TRBJ1-3, is EPEVTQTPSHQVTQMGQEVILRCVPISNHLYFYWYRQILGQKVEFLVSFYNNEISEKSEIFDDQFSVERPDGSNFTLKIRSTKLEDSAMYFCASSVPGTGGNTIYFGEGSWLTVV.

The gene calls are TRBV6-6 and TRBJ1-3; D not certain. Germline CDR1 MNHNY, CDR2 SVGAGI (reference sequence). CDR3 size: 16 residues. The V gene lost 7 bases and the J gene lost 4 bases, with 20 bases spanning the gap. This CDR3 is CASTLSDVVFGNTIYF. DNA for the CDR3: TGTGCCAGCACCCTAAGCGACGTTGTTTTCGGAAACACCATATATTTT.

The chain carries TRBV18 and TRBJ2-7, with 8 bases aligning to TRBD1. V dropped 4 bases and J dropped 1; count of bases not matched to a gene: 3. This CDR3 contains 14 residues. The germline gives CDR1 KGHSH, CDR2 LQKENI. CDR3 nucleotide sequence: TGTGCCAGCTCACTCAGGGGGCAATCCTACGAGCAGTACTTC. Translation: CASSLRGQSYEQYF.

This clone was recorded once. The V gene is TRBV6-5, the J gene TRBJ2-7; the D is unclear. The germline gives CDR1 MNHEY, CDR2 SVGAGI. Trimming took 5 bases from V and 4 from J, leaving 15 bases between them. CDR3 size: 14 residues. The CDR3 sequence: CASSTVGYAYEQYF. CDR3 bases: TGTGCCAGCAGTACGGTAGGGTACGCGTACGAGCAGTACTTC.

The chain employs TRBV28 and TRBJ2-3; the D gene could be TRBD1 or TRBD2 (6 bases each). Trimming removed 1 base from V and 4 bases from J, with 12 bases in between. Germline V gene data show CDR1 as MDHEN and CDR2 as SYDVKM. This CDR3 contains 15 residues. The chain's CDR3 is CASSLSGARPDTQYF. Written as DNA, the CDR3 is TGTGCCAGCAGTTTATCGGGGGCCCGGCCAGATACGCAGTATTTT.

The gene calls are TRBV9 and TRBJ1-2; 7 bases match TRBD1. The CDR3 spans 16 residues. Losses at the gene ends were 2 bases for V and 3 bases for J; bases not matched to a gene: 10. Germline lookup yields CDR1 SGDLS and CDR2 YYNGEE. The CDR3 loop reads CASSVTVGTAYYGYTF. As DNA, the CDR3 is TGTGCCAGCAGCGTTACCGTTGGGACAGCGTACTATGGCTACACCTTC. The whole variable domain, filled in from reference TRBV9 and TRBJ1-2, reads DSGVTQTPKHLITATGQRVTLRCSPRSGDLSVYWYQQSLDQGLQFLIQYYNGEERAKGNILERFSAQQFPDLHSELNLSSLELGDSALYFCASSVTVGTAYYGYTFGSGTRLTVV.

The chain is built from TRBV30 and TRBJ1-1, with D unclear. CDR3 length equals 14 residues. Trimming pared 3 bases from V and 4 bases from J, leaving 15 bases between. CDR1 and CDR2 (germline): GTSNPN, SVGIG (reference sequence). The CDR3 coding sequence is TGTGCCTGGAGGAGGGCCTTAAAAGGCACTGAAGCTTTCTTT. Its protein product is CAWRRALKGTEAFF.

This clone was seen just once. The chain uses TRBV6-5 and TRBJ2-5; D gene unclear. Trimming took off 7 bases at V and 5 bases at J, with 14 bases between the two ends. Germline values: CDR1 MNHEY, CDR2 SVGAGI. This CDR3 comprises 13 residues. In nucleotides, the CDR3 is TGTGCCAGCACGAACCCCTCAACGGAGACCCAGTACTTC. Translated: CASTNPSTETQYF.

The J gene is TRBJ1-2, the V gene TRBV4-2, with a tentative D call TRBD1 (5 bases). The CDR3 loop spans 14 amino acids. The V end lost 0 bases, the J end lost 6 bases, and 11 bases lay between the germline ends. Germline CDR1 LGHNA, CDR2 YNFKEQ. The CDR3 DNA sequence: TGTGCCAGCAGCCAAGACAGGGAAGAAGATGGCTACACCTTC. Translating gives CASSQDREEDGYTF.

The genes are TRBV28 and TRBJ2-3; D uncertain. Germline-derived CDR1 and CDR2 are MDHEN and SYDVKM. The CDR3 runs 16 residues. Trimming removed 3 bases at V and 0 bases at J, with 13 bases between. Here the CDR3 DNA reads TGTGCCAGCAGTTTGGAGAAGCCAATGAGCACAGATACGCAGTATTTT. Its translation is CASSLEKPMSTDTQYF.

The chain is built from TRBV6-5 and TRBJ1-2; maybe TRBD1 (5 bases). Trimming stripped 0 bases from V and 6 bases from J, with 17 bases between. Germline V CDR1 and CDR2: MNHEY, SVGAGI. The CDR3 length is 16 residues. CDR3 protein: CASSYSTGGIVHGYTF. DNA for the CDR3: TGTGCCAGCAGTTACTCGACTGGGGGAATCGTGCATGGCTACACCTTC.

The rearrangement links TRBV5-4 to TRBJ2-6; D possibly corresponds to TRBD1 (6 bases). CDR3 length: 17 amino acids. Germline CDR1 is SGHNT and CDR2 is YYREEE (reference sequence). V lost 3 bases, J lost 0 bases, and 13 bases lay in between. The CDR3 DNA sequence: TGTGCCAGCAGCTATTCGGACAGCCACTCTGGGGCCAACGTCCTGACTTTC. It codes for CASSYSDSHSGANVLTF.

The V and J genes are TRBV7-8 and TRBJ1-5; weak D call: TRBD1 (5 bases). The CDR3 is made up of 15 amino acids. Trimming left V 6 bases short and J 4 bases short, with 16 bases between. Germline CDR1 and CDR2: SGHVS and FQNEAQ. CDR3: CASREGQERNQPQHF. CDR3 bases: TGTGCCAGCAGGGAGGGGCAGGAAAGGAATCAGCCCCAGCATTTT.

Only one count was recorded for this clone. V is TRBV30 and J is TRBJ2-6; no clear D gene. CDR1 and CDR2 from the germline V gene are GTSNPN and SVGIG (reference sequence). The CDR3 loop spans 15 amino acids. V dropped 0 bases and J dropped 0 bases, with 6 bases sitting between them. The CDR3 DNA reads TGTGCCTGGAGTGTAGAACTCTCTGGGGCCAACGTCCTGACTTTC. This codes for CAWSVELSGANVLTF.

In this sample, this clone turned up once. This chain joins TRBV6-1 and TRBJ1-6; 9 bases agree with TRBD1. This CDR3 contains 15 residues. From germline, CDR1 is MNHNS and CDR2 SASEGT. With V trimmed by 5 bases and J by 7 bases, 6 bases remained unmatched. The CDR3 DNA reads TGTGCCAGCAGTCCCGGACAGGGGAGGAATTCACCCCTCCACTTT. Protein: CASSPGQGRNSPLHF.

V usage is TRBV5-1 and J usage is TRBJ1-3; D not resolved. Germline V lookup: CDR1 SGHRS, CDR2 YFSETQ. Trimming removed 1 base at V and 0 bases at J, with 5 bases between. The CDR3 runs 14 residues. CDR3 region: CASSLSDSGNTIYF. The CDR3, as DNA: TGCGCCAGCAGCTTGTCAGACTCTGGAAACACCATATATTTT.

The chain recombines TRBV19 with TRBJ1-1; D gene ambiguous. CDR1 is LNHDA, CDR2 SQIVND, per germline (reference sequence). The CDR3 spans 14 residues. Trimming took off 2 bases at V and 7 bases at J, with 14 bases between the two ends. CDR3 residues: CASSISQFSSEAFF. DNA for the CDR3: TGTGCCAGTAGTATATCACAATTCTCCAGTGAAGCTTTCTTT.

This clone came up a few times. This chain links TRBV19 with TRBJ1-2, with TRBD1 as a possible D gene (6 bases). Trimming stripped 7 bases from V and 4 bases from J, with 13 bases between. Per the germline V gene, CDR1 is LNHDA and CDR2 is SQIVND (reference sequence). The CDR3 is 13 residues long. The CDR3 spells CASTPDSPYGYTF. The CDR3 nucleotides are TGTGCCAGTACTCCGGACAGCCCCTATGGCTACACCTTC.

The chain recombines TRBV18 with TRBJ1-5; no firm D call. V lost 0 bases and J lost 2, with 11 bases in between. The CDR3 runs 16 residues. Germline lookup yields CDR1 KGHSH and CDR2 LQKENI. CDR3 loop: CASSPPGSEGNQPQHF. The CDR3 DNA reads TGTGCCAGCTCACCACCGGGGTCAGAGGGCAATCAGCCCCAGCATTTT.